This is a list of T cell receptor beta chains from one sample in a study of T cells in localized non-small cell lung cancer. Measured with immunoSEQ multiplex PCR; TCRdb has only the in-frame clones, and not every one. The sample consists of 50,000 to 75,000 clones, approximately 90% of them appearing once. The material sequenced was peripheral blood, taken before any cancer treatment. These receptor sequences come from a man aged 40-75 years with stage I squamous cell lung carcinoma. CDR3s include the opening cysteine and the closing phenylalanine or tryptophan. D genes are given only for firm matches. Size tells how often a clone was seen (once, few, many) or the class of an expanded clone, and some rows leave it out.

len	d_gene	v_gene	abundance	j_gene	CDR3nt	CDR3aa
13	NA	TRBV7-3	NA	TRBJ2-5	TGTGCCAGCAGTACCGGGCTCGGGGAGACCCAGTACTTC	CASSTGLGETQYF
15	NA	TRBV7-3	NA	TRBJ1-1	TGTGCCAGCAGCCCACACCCAGGACCGGGAGCTGAAGCTTTCTTT	CASSPHPGPGAEAFF
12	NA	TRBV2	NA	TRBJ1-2	TGTGCCAGCAGTGAGGTTATGTCCGGCTACACCTTC	CASSEVMSGYTF
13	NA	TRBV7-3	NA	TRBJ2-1	TGTGCCAGCAGCCAAGGAGTTGGGAATGAGCAGTTCTTC	CASSQGVGNEQFF
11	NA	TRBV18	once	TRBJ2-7	TGTGCCAGCTCACCACCTGGCGAGCAGTACTTC	CASSPPGEQYF
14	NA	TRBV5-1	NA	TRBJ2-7	TGCGCCAGCAGCTTGGGAGGGTTTATCTACGAGCAGTACTTC	CASSLGGFIYEQYF
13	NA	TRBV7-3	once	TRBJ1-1	TGTGCCAGCAGCTTAAATGAGGGGGGTGAAGCTTTCTTT	CASSLNEGGEAFF
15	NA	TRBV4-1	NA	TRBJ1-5	TGCGCCAGCAGCCAAGATGGGAGAAGCAATCAGCCCCAGCATTTT	CASSQDGRSNQPQHF
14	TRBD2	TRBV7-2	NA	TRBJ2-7	TGTGCCAGCAGCATTAGCGGGAGGGCGAGTGAGCAGTACTTC	CASSISGRASEQYF
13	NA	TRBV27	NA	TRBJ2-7	TGTGCCAGCGCACTCAACAGGGTAAGCGAGCAGTACTTC	CASALNRVSEQYF
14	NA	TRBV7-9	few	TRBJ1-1	TGTGCCAGCAGCTTCGGGGGGCTGGGTACTGAAGCTTTCTTT	CASSFGGLGTEAFF
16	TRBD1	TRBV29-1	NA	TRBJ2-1	TGCAGCGTTGAAGCTTTTCCGGGACAGAGAAGCAATGAGCAGTTCTTC	CSVEAFPGQRSNEQFF
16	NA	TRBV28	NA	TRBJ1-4	TGTGCCAGCATCCAGACGGGGCCCCTGAGAGGCGAAAAACTGTTTTTT	CASIQTGPLRGEKLFF
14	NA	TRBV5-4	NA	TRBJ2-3	TGTGCCAGCGGGTTACAGGGCCAGACAGATACGCAGTATTTT	CASGLQGQTDTQYF
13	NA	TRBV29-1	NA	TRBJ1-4	TGCAGCACCCGTCGGGACATCGAAGAAAAACTGTTTTTT	CSTRRDIEEKLFF
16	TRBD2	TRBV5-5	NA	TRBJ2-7	TGTGCCAGCAGCCTGCGCACTAGCGGGGTTACCTACGAGCAGTACTTC	CASSLRTSGVTYEQYF
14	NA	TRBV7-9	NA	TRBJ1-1	TGTGCCAGCAGCATACGGACAAAGGACACTGAAGCTTTCTTT	CASSIRTKDTEAFF
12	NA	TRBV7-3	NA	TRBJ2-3	TGTGCCAGCAGCTTACTGGCAGATACGCAGTATTTT	CASSLLADTQYF
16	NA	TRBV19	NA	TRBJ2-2	TGTGCCAGTAGTATGGTTAGGGAGACATGGCCCGGGGAGCTGTTTTTT	CASSMVRETWPGELFF
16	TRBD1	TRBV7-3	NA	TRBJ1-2	TGTGCCAGCAGCGGAGCCAGTGGGGACAGGAGCTATGGCTACACCTTC	CASSGASGDRSYGYTF
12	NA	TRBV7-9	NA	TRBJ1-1	TGTGCCAGCAGCTTATCAGGGTCTGAAGCTTTCTTT	CASSLSGSEAFF
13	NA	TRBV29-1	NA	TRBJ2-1	TGCAGCGTTGGTGGCAGGTCCTACAATGAGCAGTTCTTC	CSVGGRSYNEQFF